This T cell receptor beta chain was obtained from a study of blood T cell repertoires in COVID-19. Looking at the study overall: The analysed material was cDNA or gDNA that came from T cells, B-cell-depleted T cells, or PBMCs.

Method: immunoSEQ multiplex PCR; TCRdb's copy keeps in-frame clones and lacks some. The sample lists some 700,000 clones; about nine tenths were seen once. The length of the CDR3 is 18 residues. The germline V gene has CDR1 MNHEY and CDR2 SVGEGT. V shed 5 bases and J shed 1 base, with 20 bases lying between them. Specimen: peripheral blood. The origin of this receptor is a young woman with acute or convalescent COVID-19. This sequence joins TRBV6-2 or TRBV6-3 and TRBJ2-2; D might be TRBD1 (6 bases). The CDR3 is CASSDPPWGLGNTGELFF. CDR3 coding DNA: TGTGCCAGCAGTGACCCCCCTTGGGGGCTAGGGAACACCGGGGAGCTGTTTTTT.